Below, 10 T cell receptor beta chains from the same sample are listed, as sequenced in a study of cytomegalovirus exposure and HLA in healthy donors. The primer mix had 60 Vbeta and 13 Jbeta primers. Profiled with immunoSEQ multiplex PCR; TCRdb holds only in-frame clones, not every one. The repertoire includes roughly 160,000 clones, around 81% of them detected once, and under 15% sits in the top ten. The sample taken for sequencing was PBMCs. Every receptor here comes from a woman between 45 and 60 years old in good health and CMV-seronegative.

V and J are TRBV10-3 and TRBJ2-3; 13 nucleotides align to TRBD2. The CDR3 runs to 14 residues. Germline CDR1 and CDR2: ENHRY and SYGVKD. After removal of 8 bases from V and 3 bases from J, the junction contained 2 bases not matched to a gene. The CDR3 region is CAIGLAGETDTQYF. CDR3 sequence (DNA): TGTGCCATCGGACTAGCGGGAGAAACAGATACGCAGTATTTT.

The V gene is TRBV4-1, the J gene TRBJ1-2; no reliable D call. Between the trimmed V and J ends, which lost 4 bases and 2 bases, there was a span of 17 bases. The CDR3 is 16 residues long. Germline CDR1 and CDR2: MGHRA and YSYEKL. DNA of the CDR3: TGCGCCAGCAGCCCGACGAGAGTAGGAGGAAACTATGGCTACACCTTC. Protein product: CASSPTRVGGNYGYTF.

The gene calls are TRBV7-7 and TRBJ2-3; possibly TRBD1 for D (5 bases). Germline-derived CDR1 and CDR2 are SSHAT and FNYEAQ (reference sequence). V was clipped by 5 bases and J by 0 bases, with 15 bases between them. The CDR3 is 16 residues long. The CDR3 bases are TGTGCCAGCAGCCCAAATTCAGGGATTAGCACAGATACGCAGTATTTT. Protein sequence: CASSPNSGISTDTQYF. Full variable domain (remainder filled in from reference TRBV7-7 and TRBJ2-3): GAGVSQSPRYKVTKRGQDVTLRCDPISSHATLYWYQQALGQGPEFLTYFNYEAQPDKSGLPSDRFSAERPEGSISTLTIQRTEQRDSAMYRCASSPNSGISTDTQYFGPGTRLTVL.

This clone was recorded once. The V and J genes are TRBV4-3 and TRBJ2-3, with D possibly matching TRBD2 (6 bases). Germline assignment: CDR1 LGHNA and CDR2 YSLEER. The CDR3 loop spans 15 amino acids. Trimming removed 4 bases from V and 2 bases from J, with 13 bases in between. For the CDR3, the DNA is TGCGCCAGCAGCCCAGTGGGGGGTCTCACAGATACGCAGTATTTT. Translation gives CASSPVGGLTDTQYF.

The chain combines TRBV5-6 with TRBJ1-6, with D tentatively TRBD1 (5 bases). This CDR3 spans 16 amino acids. Germline V lookup: CDR1 SGHDT, CDR2 YYEEEE. Trimming took 0 bases from V and 8 from J, leaving 15 bases between them. CDR3 in amino acids: CASSLGGTGVYSPLHF. The CDR3 DNA reads as TGTGCCAGCAGCTTGGGTGGGACGGGGGTTTATTCACCCCTCCACTTT.

The rearrangement joins TRBV5-8 to TRBJ2-5; 10 nucleotides align to TRBD1. The germline gives CDR1 SGHTS, CDR2 YDEGEE. The CDR3 runs 14 residues. V lost 3 bases, J lost 3 bases, and 2 bases stayed unmatched. The CDR3 nucleotides are TGTGCCAGCAGCTCCGGGACAGGGGAAGAGACCCAGTACTTC. Encoded protein: CASSSGTGEETQYF.

CDR3: CASSHGGAGGPGDEQFF. The CDR3 nucleotides read TGCGCCAGCAGCCATGGGGGGGCGGGAGGGCCGGGGGATGAGCAGTTCTTC. This chain joins TRBV4-1 and TRBJ2-1; 9 nucleotides match TRBD2. Per germline, CDR1 MGHRA and CDR2 YSYEKL. The CDR3 totals 17 residues. Trimming at V came to 3 bases and at J to 8 bases, leaving 14 bases not matched to a gene.

The chain is built from TRBV7-2 and TRBJ2-7; D is uncertain. The CDR3 extends over 15 amino acids. CDR1 is SGHTA, CDR2 FQGNSA, per germline. Between the trimmed V and J ends, which lost 5 bases and 0 bases, there was a span of 14 bases. The CDR3 nucleotides are TGTGCCAGCAGCCCCGAGCCCCTTAGCTCCTACGAGCAGTACTTC. Protein sequence: CASSPEPLSSYEQYF.

The rearrangement links TRBV19 to TRBJ2-2, with D possibly TRBD2 on 5 matching bases. V was cut by 5 bases and J by 4 bases, with 14 bases left in between. Germline assignment: CDR1 LNHDA and CDR2 SQIVND (reference sequence). This CDR3 has 15 amino acids. The DNA for the CDR3 is TGTGCCAGTAGTGGCCGGGTTGGAGGCACCGGGGAGCTGTTTTTT. Protein product: CASSGRVGGTGELFF.

V and J are TRBV28 and TRBJ2-3; TRBD1 might be the D (7 bases). The CDR3 consists of 14 residues. V was shortened by 6 bases and J by 0 bases, with 10 bases between the two germline ends. CDR1 and CDR2 (germline): MDHEN, SYDVKM. The DNA of the CDR3 is TGTGCCAGCAGCCCAGGGGGGAGCACAGATACGCAGTATTTT. This translates into CASSPGGSTDTQYF.